The source of this TCR beta chain is a study of shared clonotypes between healthy human individuals. At the level of the study: Each donor contributed plates that comprised three CD4 naive, three CD4 memory, two CD8 naive and one CD8 memory. Study-wide findings and caveats: In this cohort, only blood was sampled, and tissue repertoires likely differ.

Worth noting for this clone: Its antigen is as yet unknown. A read error may produce the germline difference seen at one junction end.

Only Caucasian adults living in Nashville, Tennessee served as donors. Partitioning of CD4+ cells yielded a CD45RA+ naive subset and a CD45RA-negative memory subset. Assay: immunoSEQ multiplex PCR; the TCRdb copy retains only in-frame clones and omits some. The data hold roughly 2.6 million clones, with over 85% observed a single time. CDR1 is SSHAT and CDR2 is FNYEAQ in the germline V gene (reference sequence). The CDR3 spans 15 residues. Sequencing was carried out using naive CD4+ T cells sorted from blood. Documented subset: CD45RA+ positively selected. This sequence joins TRBV7-7 and TRBJ2-1; TRBD2 matches 13 bases. This TCR was recovered from a man aged 18 to 35 in good health. The CDR3 is CASSSGLAGPNEQFF. DNA of the CDR3: TGTGCTAGCAGCTCGGGACTAGCGGGACCCAATGAGCAGTTCTTC.